A selection of T cell receptor beta chains follows, all from one sample in a study of T cell repertoires in cytomegalovirus infection. A single record per CDR3 protein comes from TCRdb applying MiXCR to the reads. The sample yields fewer than 550,000 distinct CDR3 sequences, 26% seen once. Sequencing was carried out using PBMCs. The receptors shown here come from a human donor in good health (CMV status not recorded). Some clones in this sample may be carry-over from other donors' samples. The CDR3 runs from the conserved cysteine through the conserved F or W. The D gene is left open where the match is weak. Only some rows state a clone size, as once, few, many or a class for expanded clones.

d_gene,abundance,j_gene,v_gene,CDR3aa,CDR3nt
TRBD2,.,TRBJ2-1,TRBV18,CASSPPTSGRGEQFF,TGTGCCAGCTCACCACCGACTAGCGGGCGGGGTGAGCAGTTCTTC
.,.,TRBJ2-7,TRBV5-1,CASSLANRPLEQYF,TGCGCCAGCAGCTTGGCCAACCGACCCCTCGAGCAGTACTTC
TRBD1,.,TRBJ1-1,TRBV7-2,CASSQATGQGEAFF,TGTGCCAGCAGCCAAGCTACGGGACAGGGTGAAGCTTTCTTT
TRBD2,few,TRBJ2-2,TRBV7-6,CASSLVGTSGRDGELFF,TGTGCCAGCAGCTTAGTGGGCACTAGCGGGAGAGACGGGGAGCTGTTTTTT
.,.,TRBJ2-1,TRBV28,CASSLGLIPYNEQFF,TGTGCCAGCAGTTTGGGGCTAATCCCCTACAATGAGCAGTTCTTC
.,few,TRBJ1-2,TRBV20-1,CSARAWAPVGYGYTF,TGCAGTGCTAGGGCCTGGGCCCCCGTCGGGTATGGCTACACCTTC
.,few,TRBJ1-1,TRBV19,CASSIYVSNTEAFF,TGTGCCAGTAGTATATATGTGAGTAACACTGAAGCTTTCTTT
TRBD2,.,TRBJ2-3,TRBV4-1,CASSHLGGDSTDTQYF,TGCGCCAGCAGCCATCTCGGGGGGGACAGCACAGATACGCAGTATTTT
.,.,TRBJ1-2,TRBV11-2,CASSSEGNGYTF,TGTGCCAGCAGCTCCGAGGGGAATGGCTACACCTTC
.,.,TRBJ2-5,TRBV11-3,CASSRGPEGETQYF,TGTGCCAGCAGCCGGGGACCAGAAGGGGAGACCCAGTACTTC
.,many,TRBJ2-1,TRBV7-2,CASSSPGNEQFF,TGTGCCAGCAGTTCGCCAGGGAATGAGCAGTTCTTC
.,.,TRBJ2-7,TRBV5-6,CASSGQIGRYEQYF,TGTGCCAGCAGCGGCCAAATAGGCCGGTACGAGCAGTACTTC
.,many,TRBJ2-3,TRBV6-2/TRBV6-3,CASSPAVRTDTQYF,TGTGCCAGCAGCCCGGCGGTCCGCACAGATACGCAGTATTTT
.,many,TRBJ2-2,TRBV12-3/TRBV12-4,CASSPSNVNTGELFF,TGTGCCAGCAGTCCTTCAAATGTGAACACCGGGGAGCTGTTTTTT
.,once,TRBJ2-1,TRBV20-1,CSALDGSSYNEQFF,TGCAGTGCTTTGGACGGCAGCTCCTACAATGAGCAGTTCTTC
TRBD2,many,TRBJ2-7,TRBV7-2,CASSLGLAATNRYEQYF,TGTGCCAGCAGCTTAGGACTAGCCGCAACCAACCGTTACGAGCAGTACTTC
.,few,TRBJ1-5,TRBV20-1,CSASRSPAGNQPQHF,TGCAGTGCTAGCCGGTCCCCCGCGGGAAATCAGCCCCAGCATTTT
TRBD2,many,TRBJ2-3,TRBV4-3,CASSQESGTSTDTQYF,TGCGCCAGCAGCCAGGAAAGCGGGACTAGCACAGATACGCAGTATTTT
TRBD2,many,TRBJ2-7,TRBV7-2,CASTGTSGSVNEQYF,TGTGCCTCAACAGGGACTAGCGGGAGTGTCAACGAGCAGTACTTC
.,.,TRBJ2-5,TRBV5-1,CASSLDFETQYF,TGCGCCAGCAGCTTGGATTTCGAGACCCAGTACTTC
TRBD2,few,TRBJ2-3,TRBV29-1,CSAQRPSGLTDTQYF,TGCAGCGCTCAGAGACCTAGCGGACTCACAGATACGCAGTATTTT
.,few,TRBJ2-1,TRBV6-5,CASRRSGLAYNEQFF,TGTGCCAGCAGGCGGAGCGGGTTAGCCTACAATGAGCAGTTCTTC
TRBD1,.,TRBJ2-7,TRBV6-8,CASSQRGQGGGEQYF,TGTGCCAGCAGTCAACGAGGACAGGGAGGAGGCGAGCAGTACTTC
TRBD2,many,TRBJ2-1,TRBV4-1,CASSRGLADAYNEQFF,TGCGCCAGCAGCCGCGGACTAGCGGATGCCTACAATGAGCAGTTCTTC
.,.,TRBJ2-5,TRBV19,CASSMQGRETQYF,TGTGCCAGTAGTATGCAGGGTAGAGAGACCCAGTACTTC
.,.,TRBJ2-1,TRBV28,CASSYQDSSYNEQFF,TGTGCCAGCAGCTATCAGGACAGCTCCTACAATGAGCAGTTCTTC
.,.,TRBJ2-2,TRBV29-1,CSFGTTNTGELFF,TGCAGCTTCGGGACAACGAACACCGGGGAGCTGTTTTTT
.,few,TRBJ1-5,TRBV2,CASRATEGENQPQHF,TGTGCCAGCAGGGCGACCGAGGGGGAAAACCAGCCCCAGCATTTT
TRBD2,few,TRBJ2-1,TRBV6-5,CASSRSGRADNEQFF,TGTGCCAGCAGCCGTAGCGGGAGGGCTGACAATGAGCAGTTCTTC
.,.,TRBJ2-2,TRBV7-2,CASSPAKAPGELFF,TGTGCCAGCAGTCCTGCCAAGGCTCCCGGGGAGCTGTTTTTT
TRBD2,.,TRBJ2-4,TRBV28,CASSLAGTPGLASIQYF,TGTGCCAGCAGTTTGGCCGGGACACCGGGACTAGCCAGCATTCAGTACTTC
.,.,TRBJ1-5,TRBV12-3/TRBV12-4,CASSTGPAHSNQPQHF,TGTGCCAGCAGTACAGGTCCAGCGCATAGCAATCAGCCCCAGCATTTT
.,.,TRBJ2-4,TRBV20-1,CSASSGLGLAKSIQYF,TGCAGTGCTAGCTCCGGACTTGGCCTAGCCAAAAGCATTCAGTACTTC
TRBD2,many,TRBJ2-1,TRBV7-2,CASSLPRIAGRIRSYNEQFF,TGTGCCAGCAGCTTACCTCGGATAGCGGGGAGGATACGCTCCTACAATGAGCAGTTCTTC
TRBD1,.,TRBJ1-4,TRBV7-4,CASSPPGGWDEKLFF,TGTGCCAGCAGCCCGCCAGGGGGCTGGGATGAAAAACTGTTTTTT
TRBD1,many,TRBJ2-3,TRBV12-3/TRBV12-4,CASSPRGPDTQYF,TGTGCCAGCAGTCCAAGGGGGCCAGATACGCAGTATTTT
.,many,TRBJ1-1,TRBV28,CASPPIKGSRLGEDTEAFF,TGTGCCAGCCCCCCCATCAAAGGTAGCCGGTTGGGTGAGGACACTGAAGCTTTCTTT
.,.,TRBJ2-3,TRBV4-1,CASSHLAEGAQYF,TGCGCCAGCAGCCATCTAGCTGAGGGGGCGCAGTATTTT
TRBD2,many,TRBJ2-3,TRBV7-2,CASSDTGTMSSDTQYF,TGTGCCAGCAGCGATACCGGGACTATGAGTTCGGATACGCAGTATTTT
.,few,TRBJ2-7,TRBV4-3,CASSQAQGGEYEQYF,TGCGCCAGCAGCCAAGCTCAGGGAGGCGAATACGAGCAGTACTTC
TRBD1,many,TRBJ2-3,TRBV7-2,CASSSGQGAGTDTQYF,TGTGCCAGCAGCTCCGGACAGGGGGCGGGCACAGATACGCAGTATTTT
.,.,TRBJ1-6,TRBV6-5,CASRGLSSYNSPLHF,TGTGCCAGCAGGGGACTGAGTTCCTATAATTCACCCCTCCACTTT
TRBD1,.,TRBJ1-1,TRBV23-1,CASSQIRDRPNTEAFF,TGCGCCAGCAGTCAAATCCGGGACAGGCCTAACACTGAAGCTTTCTTT
.,.,TRBJ2-1,TRBV14,CASSQDRLRDGYNEQFF,TGTGCCAGCAGCCAAGATCGTTTGCGGGACGGTTACAATGAGCAGTTCTTC
TRBD2,few,TRBJ2-2,TRBV7-2,CASSPSGRAPGTGELFF,TGTGCCAGCAGCCCTAGCGGGAGGGCCCCGGGCACCGGGGAGCTGTTTTTT
TRBD2,.,TRBJ2-3,TRBV11-2,CASTSGRSPDTQYF,TGTGCCAGCACCAGCGGGAGGTCCCCAGATACGCAGTATTTT
TRBD1,.,TRBJ1-6,TRBV11-2,CASRRTGGATYNSPLHF,TGTGCCAGCAGGCGTACAGGGGGCGCCACCTATAATTCACCCCTCCACTTT
TRBD2,.,TRBJ2-7,TRBV15,CATSRGSSGLSYEQYF,TGTGCCACCAGCAGAGGTTCTAGCGGGCTATCCTACGAGCAGTACTTC
TRBD2,.,TRBJ2-7,TRBV5-6,CASTASGRAGWGDEQYF,TGTGCCAGCACGGCTAGCGGGAGGGCCGGTTGGGGGGACGAGCAGTACTTC
TRBD1,.,TRBJ2-7,TRBV29-1,CSVHLTGEFYEQYF,TGCAGCGTCCACCTGACAGGGGAATTCTACGAGCAGTACTTC